This section outlines one T cell receptor beta chain sequence together with its context. Its target is unknown. Assay: immunoSEQ multiplex PCR; the TCRdb copy retains only in-frame clones and omits some. The table includes around 58,000 clones, 80% to 85% detected once. Trimming left V 7 bases short and J 8 bases short, with 20 bases between. Germline CDR1 reads LNHNV; CDR2 reads YYDKDF (reference sequence). The length of the CDR3 is 14 residues. This sample is drawn from a study of a mutant IDH1 vaccine in newly diagnosed glioma. The sample's time point: week 5, during vaccination. With topical imiquimod, each dose of the vaccine consisted of 300 ug of mutant IDH1 20-mer peptide.

Sequenced material: PBMCs, taken from a glioma patient whose treatment included an IDH1 peptide vaccine. V and J are TRBV15 and TRBJ1-2, with a weak D call TRBD1 (5 bases). This TCR came from a man aged 30-40 years with glioma. The DNA of the CDR3 is TGTGCCACCAAACGTTGGGGACCTCAGTCGGGCTACACCTTC. Translation: CATKRWGPQSGYTF.